This is a list of T cell receptor beta chains from one sample in a study of early T cells in non-severe SARS-CoV-2 infection. TCRdb itself ran the 5' RACE reads through MiXCR, one entry per CDR3 protein. The sample lists some 29,000 distinct CDR3 sequences, around 5% occurring once. Sequencing was performed on whole blood. These receptors originate from an adult who was a healthcare worker with PCR-confirmed SARS-CoV-2 infection or an uninfected control (not recorded which). Each CDR3 is given with its conserved first and last residue. Each record gives: D gene, clone size, J gene, V gene, CDR3 protein, CDR3 DNA. A D gene is named only where the DNA matches it firmly. The size of a clone is reported for some rows only, either as once, few or many, or as a class for expanded clones.

>-|many|TRBJ1-5|TRBV6-1
CASSTNGGTNQPQHF
TGTGCCAGCAGCACGAACGGGGGTACCAATCAGCCCCAGCATTTT
>-|few|TRBJ2-5|TRBV20-1
CSAYGGGLTQYF
TGCAGTGCGTACGGGGGCGGCCTGACCCAGTACTTC
>TRBD1|medium-sized|TRBJ1-1|TRBV7-9
CASSTLTGVSTEAFF
TGTGCCAGCAGCACCTTGACAGGGGTCTCTACTGAAGCTTTCTTT
>-|-|TRBJ1-6|TRBV5-1
CASSSDGNSALHF
TGCGCCAGCAGCTCTGACGGAAATTCAGCCCTCCACTTT
>TRBD2|many|TRBJ2-1|TRBV6-6
CASNRGSGRDGEQFF
TGTGCCAGCAATCGCGGAAGCGGGAGGGATGGTGAGCAGTTCTTC
>-|-|TRBJ2-3|TRBV5-1
CASSLAFTQYF
TGCGCCAGCAGCTTGGCGTTTACGCAGTATTTT
>-|-|TRBJ2-1|TRBV2
CASIRNEQFF
TGTGCCAGCATTCGAAATGAGCAGTTCTTC
>TRBD1|many|TRBJ1-2|TRBV30
CASDRDSGYGYTF
TGTGCCTCAGACAGGGACTCTGGCTATGGCTACACCTTC
>-|-|TRBJ2-1|TRBV6-2/TRBV6-3
CASSYWPYNEQFF
TGTGCCAGCAGTTATTGGCCATACAATGAGCAGTTCTTC
>TRBD2|many|TRBJ2-1|TRBV2
CASSEGLAGGNEQFF
TGTGCCAGCAGTGAAGGGCTAGCGGGGGGCAATGAGCAGTTCTTC
>-|-|TRBJ2-5|TRBV29-1
CSVGSGREETQYF
TGCAGCGTTGGATCCGGCAGGGAAGAGACCCAGTACTTC
>-|many|TRBJ2-3|TRBV5-1
CASSWKSTDTQYF
TGCGCCAGCAGCTGGAAGAGCACAGATACGCAGTATTTT
>TRBD2|few|TRBJ2-2|TRBV6-1
CASSELAGASGELFF
TGTGCCAGCAGTGAACTAGCGGGAGCCTCCGGGGAGCTGTTTTTT
>TRBD2|many|TRBJ2-1|TRBV18
CASSPLTGGDEQFF
TGTGCCAGCTCACCCCTGACGGGAGGAGATGAGCAGTTCTTC
>-|-|TRBJ2-5|TRBV18
CASSPKQQETQYF
TGTGCCAGCTCACCAAAGCAGCAAGAGACCCAGTACTTC
>-|many|TRBJ1-1|TRBV5-1
CASSLDRIDTEAFF
TGCGCCAGCAGCTTGGACAGGATAGACACTGAAGCTTTCTTT
>TRBD1|many|TRBJ2-1|TRBV7-8
CASSSMGQGIYNEQFF
TGTGCCAGCAGCTCGATGGGACAGGGGATTTACAATGAGCAGTTCTTC
>-|many|TRBJ2-1|TRBV7-3
CASSLMGAGVGEQFF
TGTGCCAGCAGCTTAATGGGGGCGGGAGTCGGTGAGCAGTTCTTC
>-|medium-sized|TRBJ2-1|TRBV5-4
CASSLVGGNEQFF
TGTGCCAGCAGCCTGGTTGGGGGGAATGAGCAGTTCTTC
>TRBD2|-|TRBJ2-1|TRBV7-9
CASRTSSVYNEQFF
TGTGCCAGCAGGACTAGCTCCGTCTACAATGAGCAGTTCTTC
>-|-|TRBJ2-1|TRBV7-9
CASSTPRRVNEQFF
TGTGCCAGCAGCACCCCCCGGCGGGTCAATGAGCAGTTCTTC
>-|few|TRBJ2-7|TRBV6-1
CASSEQYSGYEQYF
TGTGCCAGCAGTGAGCAATACTCCGGCTACGAGCAGTACTTC
>-|many|TRBJ1-4|TRBV6-5
CASSRGEKLFF
TGTGCCAGCTCTCGAGGGGAAAAACTGTTTTTT
>TRBD1|many|TRBJ1-6|TRBV18
CASSPEGQGSPLHF
TGTGCCAGCTCACCAGAGGGACAGGGTTCACCCCTCCACTTT
>-|-|TRBJ2-7|TRBV10-3
CAIRSGVFGSYEQYF
TGTGCCATCAGATCGGGTGTCTTTGGCTCCTACGAGCAGTACTTC
>-|many|TRBJ2-5|TRBV12-3/TRBV12-4
CASSSLVGRATPQYF
TGTGCCAGCAGCTCCCTAGTTGGGCGGGCAACTCCCCAGTACTTC
>-|few|TRBJ2-3|TRBV18
CASSPLNEPTDTQYF
TGTGCCAGCTCACCCCTAAATGAACCAACAGATACGCAGTATTTT
>-|-|TRBJ1-6|TRBV5-1
CASSDHRLNSPLHF
TGCGCCAGCAGCGATCACAGACTTAATTCACCCCTCCACTTT
>TRBD1|-|TRBJ2-3|TRBV7-2
CASSLDRGRTDTQYF
TGTGCCAGCAGCTTAGACAGGGGGCGTACAGATACGCAGTATTTT
>TRBD1|many|TRBJ1-6|TRBV5-1
CASSLGDRGRYSPLHF
TGCGCCAGCAGCTTGGGAGACAGGGGGCGTTATTCACCCCTCCACTTT
>TRBD1|many|TRBJ2-7|TRBV5-1
CASSIGTASYEQYF
TGCGCCAGCAGCATAGGGACAGCATCCTACGAGCAGTACTTC
>TRBD1|-|TRBJ2-5|TRBV6-2/TRBV6-3
CASTGRGQQETQYF
TGTGCCAGCACCGGTCGGGGACAGCAAGAGACCCAGTACTTC
>-|-|TRBJ1-6|TRBV2
CASSGDPKSVSPLHF
TGTGCCAGCAGTGGGGACCCGAAAAGTGTGTCACCCCTCCACTTT
>-|few|TRBJ2-5|TRBV19
CASSPPGAAWRETQYF
TGTGCCAGTAGTCCCCCGGGGGCAGCTTGGCGAGAGACCCAGTACTTC
>-|few|TRBJ2-1|TRBV7-6
CASNGLGPYNEQFF
TGTGCCAGCAACGGACTTGGTCCATACAATGAGCAGTTCTTC
>TRBD2|few|TRBJ2-1|TRBV7-8
CASSFWGLTNNEQFF
TGTGCCAGCAGCTTTTGGGGACTAACCAACAATGAGCAGTTCTTC
>-|many|TRBJ2-7|TRBV15
CATSSPRTRGGNEQYF
TGTGCCACCAGCAGCCCCAGGACCAGGGGGGGTAACGAGCAGTACTTC
>TRBD2|few|TRBJ2-2|TRBV3-1
CASSQGLAGAANTGELFF
TGTGCCAGCAGCCAAGGACTAGCGGGAGCTGCGAACACCGGGGAGCTGTTTTTT
>-|many|TRBJ1-1|TRBV6-6
CASIYWGLGAFF
TGTGCCAGCATCTACTGGGGGCTCGGAGCTTTCTTT
>TRBD1|-|TRBJ1-1|TRBV29-1
CSVGTGGSYTEAFF
TGCAGCGTTGGGACAGGGGGTTCGTACACTGAAGCTTTCTTT
>-|many|TRBJ2-1|TRBV6-2/TRBV6-3
CASSLHASYNEQFF
TGTGCCAGCAGTTTACACGCCTCCTACAATGAGCAGTTCTTC
>-|many|TRBJ1-2|TRBV18
CASSPQGAGYGYTF
TGTGCCAGCTCACCTCAGGGTGCTGGCTATGGCTACACCTTC
>-|many|TRBJ1-5|TRBV7-2
CASSLSPHQPQHF
TGTGCCAGCAGCTTAAGCCCCCATCAGCCCCAGCATTTT
>TRBD1|few|TRBJ2-7|TRBV29-1
CSGATGGHEQYF
TGCAGCGGGGCCACAGGGGGCCACGAGCAGTACTTC
>-|many|TRBJ2-7|TRBV18
CASSPGRGGYEQYF
TGTGCCAGCTCACCTGGCCGTGGGGGCTACGAGCAGTACTTC
>TRBD2|many|TRBJ2-3|TRBV5-4
CASSLSSGSTDTQYF
TGTGCCAGCAGCTTGTCTAGCGGGAGTACAGATACGCAGTATTTT
>-|-|TRBJ2-5|TRBV25-1
CASSGETQYF
TGTGCCAGCAGTGGAGAGACCCAGTACTTC
>TRBD2|many|TRBJ2-1|TRBV7-3
CASSFSGGQYNEQFF
TGTGCCAGCAGCTTTAGCGGGGGCCAGTACAATGAGCAGTTCTTC
>TRBD2|many|TRBJ2-7|TRBV29-1
CSAGLAGGMGEQYF
TGCAGCGCCGGACTAGCGGGAGGCATGGGGGAGCAGTACTTC
>TRBD1|many|TRBJ2-7|TRBV14
CASSQSPARDRRSYEQYF
TGTGCCAGCAGCCAATCCCCCGCCCGGGACAGGAGGTCCTACGAGCAGTACTTC